The 10 T cell receptor beta chains in this list originate from one sample, sequenced in a study of T cell changes during pregnancy in multiple sclerosis. The method was immunoSEQ multiplex PCR; TCRdb's version includes in-frame clones alone and lacks a portion of them. The table has roughly 40,000 clones, 80% to 95% seen once. The input for sequencing was CD4+ T cells from peripheral blood mononuclear cells, taken after pregnancy. These receptors all come from a female donor in good health, enrolled as a control in a pregnancy study.

The chain links TRBV6-1 to TRBJ1-1, with D possibly matching TRBD1 (5 bases). Trimming removed 7 bases from V and 5 bases from J, with 17 bases in between. CDR1 is MNHNS and CDR2 is SASEGT in the germline V gene. The CDR3 has 14 amino acids. CDR3: CASILGQAVTEAFF. The CDR3 coding sequence is TGTGCCAGCATACTGGGGCAGGCGGTAACTGAAGCTTTCTTT.

This clone was recorded only once. The J gene is TRBJ1-5, the V gene TRBV6-5, with a possible D match to TRBD1 (6 bases). The V end lost 0 bases, the J end lost 7 bases, and 13 bases lay between the germline ends. The CDR3 runs 15 residues. Germline V gene sequence: CDR1 MNHEY, CDR2 SVGAGI. This CDR3 reads CASSYSMGAGQPQHF. The CDR3 nucleotides read TGTGCCAGCAGTTACTCGATGGGGGCAGGGCAGCCCCAGCATTTT.

This clone has only a few counts. V and J are TRBV28 and TRBJ1-2; D gene ambiguous. Germline loops: CDR1 MDHEN, CDR2 SYDVKM. Trimming cost V 1 base and J 8 bases, with 5 bases left between them. The CDR3 is made up of 11 amino acids. The DNA for the CDR3 is TGTGCCAGCAGTTTATATCGGGGCTACACCTTC. Protein product: CASSLYRGYTF.

The rearrangement joins TRBV5-4 to TRBJ2-3; 9 bases align to TRBD2. The CDR3 loop spans 14 amino acids. J gave up 4 bases and V 2 bases, and 2 bases lay outside the gene matches. CDR1 and CDR2 from the germline V gene are SGHNT and YYREEE (reference sequence). CDR3 protein: CASSFSGSSDTQYF. The CDR3 nucleotides read TGTGCCAGCAGCTTTAGCGGGAGCTCAGATACGCAGTATTTT.

V and J are TRBV25-1 and TRBJ2-1; 7 positions match TRBD1. Germline loops: CDR1 MGHDK, CDR2 SYGVNS. The CDR3 is 17 amino acids. Trimming removed 4 bases from V and 3 bases from J; junction bases left unmatched: 12. In DNA, the CDR3 is TGTGCCAGCAGTGGCAACTCCGGGACAGAGTACTACAATGAGCAGTTCTTC. This gives the protein CASSGNSGTEYYNEQFF.

The chain employs TRBV9 and TRBJ2-5; 8 nucleotides match TRBD2. The CDR3 is made up of 14 amino acids. V shed 4 bases, J shed 2 bases, and the junction held 4 bases outside the gene matches. The germline V gene has CDR1 SGDLS and CDR2 YYNGEE. CDR3 region: CASSRRGAQETQYF. CDR3 DNA sequence: TGTGCCAGCAGCAGGCGGGGGGCACAAGAGACCCAGTACTTC.

The CDR3 DNA is TGTGCCAGCAGTTTATCCCCTTTTGGGACAGCGAAAGATCAGCCCCAGCATTTT. Translation gives CASSLSPFGTAKDQPQHF. The chain couples TRBV27 to TRBJ1-5; 7 nucleotides match TRBD1. Germline V gene sequence: CDR1 MNHEY, CDR2 SMNVEV (reference sequence). V shed 0 bases and J 5 bases; nucleotides not matched to a gene: 13. This CDR3 has 18 amino acids.

This chain links TRBV19 with TRBJ2-7; 8 bases are a match to TRBD1. The CDR3 is made up of 15 amino acids. CDR1 and CDR2 (germline): LNHDA, SQIVND (reference sequence). Germline trimming cut 1 base from V and 7 bases from J; bases unmatched to any gene: 9. As DNA, the CDR3 is TGTGCCAGTAGTATAGGTACAGGGGGAATGGGGGAGCAGTACTTC. It codes for CASSIGTGGMGEQYF.

The V and J genes are TRBV10-3 and TRBJ2-3; D is possibly TRBD1 (6 bases). Germline V CDR1 and CDR2: ENHRY, SYGVKD. The CDR3 has 14 residues. The V end lost 3 bases, the J end lost 4 bases, and 11 bases lay between the germline ends. The CDR3 is CAISEGGYADTQYF. DNA for the CDR3: TGTGCCATCAGTGAAGGGGGATATGCAGATACGCAGTATTTT.

The rearrangement links TRBV15 to TRBJ2-3, with 7 bases fitting TRBD2. Trimming cost V 0 bases and J 2 bases; bases outside gene matches: 5. The CDR3 extends over 16 amino acids. Germline-derived CDR1 and CDR2 are LNHNV and YYDKDF (reference sequence). CDR3 nucleotides: TGTGCCACCAGCAGAGAAGCGGGACGGACCACAGATACGCAGTATTTT. Amino acid sequence: CATSREAGRTTDTQYF. The entire variable domain, with the rest obtained from reference TRBV15 and TRBJ2-3, is as follows: DAMVIQNPRYQVTQFGKPVTLSCSQTLNHNVMYWYQQKSSQAPKLLFHYYDKDFNNEADTPDNFQSRRPNTSFCFLDIRSPGLGDTAMYLCATSREAGRTTDTQYFGPGTRLTVL.